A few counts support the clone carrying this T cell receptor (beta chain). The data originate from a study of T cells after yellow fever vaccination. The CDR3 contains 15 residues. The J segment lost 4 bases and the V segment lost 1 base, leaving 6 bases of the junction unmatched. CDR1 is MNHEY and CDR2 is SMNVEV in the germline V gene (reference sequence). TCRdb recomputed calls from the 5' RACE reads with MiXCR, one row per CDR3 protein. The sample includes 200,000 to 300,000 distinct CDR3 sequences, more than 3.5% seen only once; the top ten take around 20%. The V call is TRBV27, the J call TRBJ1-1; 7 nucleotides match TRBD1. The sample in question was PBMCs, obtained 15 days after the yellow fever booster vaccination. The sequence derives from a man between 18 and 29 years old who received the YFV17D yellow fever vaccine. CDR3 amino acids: CASSLLGQSGTEAFF. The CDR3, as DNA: TGTGCCAGCAGTTTATTGGGACAGTCGGGCACTGAAGCTTTCTTT.